This TCR beta chain was identified during a study of blood T cells in healthy people across ages. Trimming pared 2 bases from V and 4 bases from J, leaving 5 bases between. The germline V gene has CDR1 LGHDT and CDR2 YNNKEL (reference sequence). The CDR3 is made up of 12 amino acids. The use of a sample-barcoded 5' primer and a J-beta primer mix characterized a second PCR of about 7 to 12 cycles. TCRdb re-analysed the 5' RACE reads in MiXCR, keeping a single row per CDR3 protein. The repertoire holds roughly 2 million distinct CDR3 sequences, with around 50% as singletons. The specimen was blood. The chain carries TRBV3-1 and TRBJ1-1; D unclear. The TCR comes from a woman between 40 and 55 years old in good health. CDR3 sequence reads: CASSQSGTEAFF. The CDR3 bases are TGTGCCAGCAGCCAATCTGGCACTGAAGCTTTCTTT.